In its sample, the clone carrying this T cell receptor (beta chain) was seen many times. These data are taken from a study of spatial heterogeneity in lung cancer. Study as a whole: TCR and UMI combinations that were unique each appeared, on average, more than ten times in raw reads.

Each CDR3 protein gets one entry after TCRdb re-called the 5' RACE reads with MiXCR. The sample shows 24,000 or so distinct CDR3 sequences, 6.9% of them seen only once. Germline-derived CDR1 and CDR2 are SGHDN and FVKESK. The CDR3 totals 14 residues. The V and J ends lost 4 bases and 3 bases respectively, with 13 bases between them. Time point: sample taken at primary tumor resection. Unsorted whole RNA of tumor, nontumor lung or frozen PBMC was sequenced. The receptor was derived from a male donor with early-stage non-small cell lung cancer. The sample here was PBMCs, taken at surgery. The chain combines TRBV14 with TRBJ2-7, with a tentative D call TRBD1 (5 bases). CDR3 residues: CASSPRTNNYEQYF. CDR3 DNA: TGTGCCAGCAGCCCCCGGACAAATAACTACGAGCAGTACTTC.